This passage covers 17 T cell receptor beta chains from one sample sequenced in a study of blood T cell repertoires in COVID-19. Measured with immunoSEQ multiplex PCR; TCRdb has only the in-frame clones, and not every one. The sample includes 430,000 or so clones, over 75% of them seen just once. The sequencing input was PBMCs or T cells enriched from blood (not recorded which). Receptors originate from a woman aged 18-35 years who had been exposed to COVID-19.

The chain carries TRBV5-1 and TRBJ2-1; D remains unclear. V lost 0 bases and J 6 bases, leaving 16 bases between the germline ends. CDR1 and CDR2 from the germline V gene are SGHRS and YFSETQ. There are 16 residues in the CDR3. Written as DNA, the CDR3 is TGCGCCAGCAGCTTGGCCGGGTTTTCCCCTTCCAATGAGCAGTTCTTC. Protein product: CASSLAGFSPSNEQFF. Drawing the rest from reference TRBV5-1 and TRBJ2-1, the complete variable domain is KAGVTQTPRYLIKTRGQQVTLSCSPISGHRSVSWYQQTPGQGLQFLFEYFSETQRNKGNFPGRFSGRQFSNSRSEMNVSTLELGDSALYLCASSLAGFSPSNEQFFGPGTRLTVL.

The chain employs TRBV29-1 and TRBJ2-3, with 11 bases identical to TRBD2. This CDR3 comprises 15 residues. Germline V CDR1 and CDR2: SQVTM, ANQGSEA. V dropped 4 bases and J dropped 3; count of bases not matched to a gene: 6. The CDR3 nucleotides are TGCAGCGTTGTTGGTGGGACTAGCGGAACAGATACGCAGTATTTT. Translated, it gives CSVVGGTSGTDTQYF.

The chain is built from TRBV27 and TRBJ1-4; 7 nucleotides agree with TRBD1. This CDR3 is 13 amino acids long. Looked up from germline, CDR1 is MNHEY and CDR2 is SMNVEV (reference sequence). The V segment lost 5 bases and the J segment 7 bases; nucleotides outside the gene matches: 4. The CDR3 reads CASSQGEIEKLFF. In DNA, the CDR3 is TGTGCCAGCAGTCAGGGGGAAATTGAAAAACTGTTTTTT.

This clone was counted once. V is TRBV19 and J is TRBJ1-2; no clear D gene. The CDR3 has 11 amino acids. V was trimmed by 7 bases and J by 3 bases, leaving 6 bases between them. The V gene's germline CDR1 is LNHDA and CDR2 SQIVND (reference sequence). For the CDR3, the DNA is TGTGCCAGTACGACACACTATGGCTACACCTTC. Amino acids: CASTTHYGYTF.

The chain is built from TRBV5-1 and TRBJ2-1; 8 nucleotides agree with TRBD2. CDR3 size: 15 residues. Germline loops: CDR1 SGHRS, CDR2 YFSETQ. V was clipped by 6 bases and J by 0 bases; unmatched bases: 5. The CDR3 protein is CASKESGSSYNEQFF. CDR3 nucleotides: TGCGCCAGCAAAGAAAGCGGGAGCTCCTACAATGAGCAGTTCTTC. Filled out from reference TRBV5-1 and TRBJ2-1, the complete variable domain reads KAGVTQTPRYLIKTRGQQVTLSCSPISGHRSVSWYQQTPGQGLQFLFEYFSETQRNKGNFPGRFSGRQFSNSRSEMNVSTLELGDSALYLCASKESGSSYNEQFFGPGTRLTVL.

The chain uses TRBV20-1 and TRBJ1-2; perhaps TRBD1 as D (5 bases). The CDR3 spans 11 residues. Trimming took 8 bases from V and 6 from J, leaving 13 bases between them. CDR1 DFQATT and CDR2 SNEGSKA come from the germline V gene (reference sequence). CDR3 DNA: TGCAGTTCGCAGGGCGATAATGGCTACACCTTC. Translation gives CSSQGDNGYTF.

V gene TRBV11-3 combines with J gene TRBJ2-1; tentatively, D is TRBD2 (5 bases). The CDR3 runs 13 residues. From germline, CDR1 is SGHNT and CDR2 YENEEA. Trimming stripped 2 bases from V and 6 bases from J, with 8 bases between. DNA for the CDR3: TGTGCCAGCAGCTTAATAGGGAGCAATGAGCAGTTCTTC. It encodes CASSLIGSNEQFF.

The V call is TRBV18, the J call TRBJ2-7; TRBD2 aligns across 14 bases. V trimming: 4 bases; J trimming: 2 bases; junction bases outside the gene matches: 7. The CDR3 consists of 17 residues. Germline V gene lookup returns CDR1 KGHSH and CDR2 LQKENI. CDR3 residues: CASSRQGLAGAPYEQYF. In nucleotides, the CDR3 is TGTGCCAGCTCACGACAGGGACTAGCGGGAGCCCCCTACGAGCAGTACTTC.

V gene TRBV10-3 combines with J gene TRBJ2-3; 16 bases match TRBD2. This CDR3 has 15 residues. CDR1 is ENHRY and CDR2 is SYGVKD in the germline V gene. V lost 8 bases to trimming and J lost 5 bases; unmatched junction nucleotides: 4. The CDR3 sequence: CAIGTSGRAGDTQYF. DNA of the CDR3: TGTGCCATCGGGACTAGCGGGAGGGCCGGAGATACGCAGTATTTT.

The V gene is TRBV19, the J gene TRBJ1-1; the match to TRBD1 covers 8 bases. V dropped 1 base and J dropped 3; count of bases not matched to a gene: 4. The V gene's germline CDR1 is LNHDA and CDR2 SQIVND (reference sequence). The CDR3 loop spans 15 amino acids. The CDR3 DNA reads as TGTGCCAGTAGTATAGGTCCAGGGGGCGACACTGAAGCTTTCTTT. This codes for CASSIGPGGDTEAFF.

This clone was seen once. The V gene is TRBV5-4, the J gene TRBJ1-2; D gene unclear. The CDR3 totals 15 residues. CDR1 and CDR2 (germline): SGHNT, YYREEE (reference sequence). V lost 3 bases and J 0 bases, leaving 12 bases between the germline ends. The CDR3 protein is CASSSQTTPNYGYTF. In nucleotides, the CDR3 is TGTGCCAGCAGCTCGCAGACAACTCCTAACTATGGCTACACCTTC.

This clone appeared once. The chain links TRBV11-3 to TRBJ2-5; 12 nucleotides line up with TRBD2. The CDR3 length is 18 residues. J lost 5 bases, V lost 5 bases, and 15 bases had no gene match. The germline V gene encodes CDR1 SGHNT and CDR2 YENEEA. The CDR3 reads CASSPGGASGRARETQYF. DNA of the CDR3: TGTGCCAGCAGCCCTGGGGGAGCTAGCGGGAGGGCTCGGGAGACCCAGTACTTC.

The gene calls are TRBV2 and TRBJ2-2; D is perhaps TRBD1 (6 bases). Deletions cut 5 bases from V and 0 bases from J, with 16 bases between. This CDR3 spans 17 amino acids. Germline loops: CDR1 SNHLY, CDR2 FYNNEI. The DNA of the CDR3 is TGTGCCAGCAGTTCCCAATATTACAGGGCGAACACCGGGGAGCTGTTTTTT. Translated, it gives CASSSQYYRANTGELFF.

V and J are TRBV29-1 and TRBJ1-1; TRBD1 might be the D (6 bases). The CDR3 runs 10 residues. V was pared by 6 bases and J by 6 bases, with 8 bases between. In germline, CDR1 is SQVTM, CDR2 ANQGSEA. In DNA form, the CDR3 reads TGCAGCGTGGGGGCCTCTGAAGCTTTCTTT. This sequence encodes CSVGASEAFF.

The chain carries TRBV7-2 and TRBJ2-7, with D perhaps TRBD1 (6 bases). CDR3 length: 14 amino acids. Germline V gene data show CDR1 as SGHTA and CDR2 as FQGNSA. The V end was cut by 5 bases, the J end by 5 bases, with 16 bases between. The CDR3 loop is CASSLPGGWNEQYF. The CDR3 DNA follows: TGTGCCAGCAGCCTCCCTGGGGGCTGGAACGAGCAGTACTTC.

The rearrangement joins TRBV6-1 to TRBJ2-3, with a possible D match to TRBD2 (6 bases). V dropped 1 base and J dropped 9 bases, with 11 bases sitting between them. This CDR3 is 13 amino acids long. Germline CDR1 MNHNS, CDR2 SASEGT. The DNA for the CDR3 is TGTGCCAGCAGTGAAGGCGTAGCGGAAACGCAGTATTTT. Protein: CASSEGVAETQYF.

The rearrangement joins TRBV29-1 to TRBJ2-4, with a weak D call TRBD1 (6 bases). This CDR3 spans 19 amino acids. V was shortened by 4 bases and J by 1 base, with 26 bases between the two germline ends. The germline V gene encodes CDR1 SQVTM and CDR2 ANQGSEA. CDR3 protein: CSVVDVGGQTTFAKNIQYF. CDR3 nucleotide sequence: TGCAGCGTTGTGGATGTAGGTGGACAGACGACTTTTGCCAAAAACATTCAGTACTTC.